These T cell receptor beta chains were read from a single sample in a study of shared clonotypes between healthy human individuals. Data came from immunoSEQ multiplex PCR; TCRdb stores just in-frame clones and leaves some out. The data show over 2 million clones, with about 95% seen just once and about 1.1% held by the top ten. Sample: naive CD8+ T cells sorted from blood. Receptor source: a man between 18 and 35 years old in good health. CDR3s include the opening cysteine and the closing phenylalanine or tryptophan. The order of the fields is V gene, J gene, clone size, D gene, CDR3 DNA, CDR3 protein. The D gene is left open where the match is weak. Rows may omit the clone size; those that give it use once, few, many or a size class.

V: TRBV18; J: TRBJ2-1; size: -; D: TRBD2; DNA: TGTGCCAGCTCACCGACTAGCGGGAACTACAATGAGCAGTTCTTC; CDR3: CASSPTSGNYNEQFF
V: TRBV11-2; J: TRBJ2-1; size: -; D: -; DNA: TGTGCCAGCAGCTTAGTAGAGCGCCCGGACGGTGAGCAGTTCTTC; CDR3: CASSLVERPDGEQFF
V: TRBV7-2; J: TRBJ2-7; size: -; D: -; DNA: TGTGCCAGCAGCTTAGGACTCAATAGCGGCCTATACGAGCAGTACTTC; CDR3: CASSLGLNSGLYEQYF
V: TRBV21-1; J: TRBJ1-4; size: -; D: -; DNA: TGTGCCAGCAGCAAAGCGGCGTTGACCGAAGGTGTTGAAAAACTGTTTTTT; CDR3: CASSKAALTEGVEKLFF
V: TRBV9; J: TRBJ2-1; size: -; D: -; DNA: TGTGCCAGCTCAGGAGGGGGGTCACTCGTGAGCTCCTACAATGAGCAGTTCTTC; CDR3: CASSGGGSLVSSYNEQFF
V: TRBV6-1; J: TRBJ2-3; size: -; D: TRBD1; DNA: TGTGCCAGCAGTGAAACTGGGGAGAAGGACAGGGCCTTCCCAGATACGCAGTATTTT; CDR3: CASSETGEKDRAFPDTQYF
V: TRBV29-1; J: TRBJ2-6; size: -; D: -; DNA: TGCAGCGTTGAAGATCGCACAGCCCGTCTTGGGGCCAACGTCCTGACTTTC; CDR3: CSVEDRTARLGANVLTF
V: TRBV11-2; J: TRBJ2-7; size: -; D: -; DNA: TGTGCCAGCAGCTTTAACTACGAGCAGTACTTC; CDR3: CASSFNYEQYF
V: TRBV28; J: TRBJ2-7; size: -; D: -; DNA: TGTGCCAGCAGTTACACCGGGGCCACGTACGAGCAGTACTTC; CDR3: CASSYTGATYEQYF
V: TRBV10-1; J: TRBJ2-1; size: -; D: -; DNA: TGCGCCAGCAGTGAGTCAAGGGGACCTTCCTACAATGAGCAGTTCTTC; CDR3: CASSESRGPSYNEQFF
V: TRBV28; J: TRBJ2-7; size: -; D: -; DNA: TGTGCCAGCAGTCTCGAGACAAGTCGAGTCTCCTACGAGCAGTACTTC; CDR3: CASSLETSRVSYEQYF
V: TRBV6-5; J: TRBJ2-7; size: -; D: -; DNA: TGTGCCAGCAGTTACCGAACGGTCGGTGAGCAGTACTTC; CDR3: CASSYRTVGEQYF
V: TRBV6-5; J: TRBJ2-7; size: -; D: -; DNA: TGTGCCAGCAGCCCGATTCCCGGGCCCCCCTACGAGCAGTACTTC; CDR3: CASSPIPGPPYEQYF
V: TRBV2; J: TRBJ2-3; size: -; D: TRBD2; DNA: TGTGCCAGCAGTGATGGCCTAGCGGCAGATACGCAGTATTTT; CDR3: CASSDGLAADTQYF
V: TRBV28; J: TRBJ2-1; size: -; D: -; DNA: TGTGCCAGCGGAGGGGGTAGCAATGAGCAGTTCTTC; CDR3: CASGGGSNEQFF
V: TRBV7-9; J: TRBJ2-1; size: -; D: -; DNA: TGTGCCAGCAGCTTATGGGACACCTACAATGAGCAGTTCTTC; CDR3: CASSLWDTYNEQFF
V: TRBV5-1; J: TRBJ2-5; size: -; D: TRBD1; DNA: TGCGCCAGCAGCTCCCGGACAGGCCTTCAAGAGACCCAGTACTTC; CDR3: CASSSRTGLQETQYF
V: TRBV5-1; J: TRBJ2-7; size: -; D: -; DNA: TGCGCCAGCAGCTTGGGAGGGGTATACGAGCAGTACTTC; CDR3: CASSLGGVYEQYF
V: TRBV18; J: TRBJ1-4; size: -; D: -; DNA: TGTGCCAGCTCACCGATTCCAAGGGGACTTATCTACGATGAAAAACTGTTTTTT; CDR3: CASSPIPRGLIYDEKLFF
V: TRBV11-2; J: TRBJ1-2; size: -; D: -; DNA: TGTGCCAGCAGCCTTGAGGGGAACTATGGCTACACCTTC; CDR3: CASSLEGNYGYTF
V: TRBV28; J: TRBJ2-1; size: -; D: -; DNA: TGTGCCAGCAGTTTATCTGCTCGGCAGGGGTATGAGCAGTTCTTC; CDR3: CASSLSARQGYEQFF
V: TRBV4-1; J: TRBJ1-1; size: -; D: -; DNA: TGCGCCAGCAGCGTAATGGGGCAGGGGTACACTGAAGCTTTCTTT; CDR3: CASSVMGQGYTEAFF
V: TRBV6-1; J: TRBJ1-5; size: -; D: TRBD1; DNA: TGTGCCAGCAGTGAAGAGGAGGGACAGGGTTTTTTCAATCAGCCCCAGCATTTT; CDR3: CASSEEEGQGFFNQPQHF
V: TRBV4-3; J: TRBJ2-3; size: -; D: TRBD1; DNA: TGCGCCAGCAGCCAGGCCACGGACAGGGGGGGAAGGAATACGCAGTATTTT; CDR3: CASSQATDRGGRNTQYF
V: TRBV9; J: TRBJ2-3; size: -; D: -; DNA: TGTGCCAGCAGCGTAGTGTCTACAGATACGCAGTATTTT; CDR3: CASSVVSTDTQYF
V: TRBV7-9; J: TRBJ2-3; size: -; D: -; DNA: TGTGCCAGCAGCTTAGAGTCTTTCGGCACAGATACGCAGTATTTT; CDR3: CASSLESFGTDTQYF
V: TRBV11-2; J: TRBJ2-7; size: -; D: -; DNA: TGTGCCAGCAGCTTAGATGGCTGGGTTGGGTCCTACGAGCAGTACTTC; CDR3: CASSLDGWVGSYEQYF
V: TRBV4-2; J: TRBJ2-1; size: -; D: TRBD2; DNA: TGTGCCAGCAGCCTATCTTGGACTAGCGACAACAATGAGCAGTTCTTC; CDR3: CASSLSWTSDNNEQFF
V: TRBV19; J: TRBJ1-2; size: -; D: TRBD1; DNA: TGTGCCAGTAGTGCCTCATGGGACAGTGGCTATGGCTACACCTTC; CDR3: CASSASWDSGYGYTF
V: TRBV13; J: TRBJ2-1; size: once; D: TRBD2; DNA: TGTGCCAGCAGCCCCTTGACTAGCGGGGGCCCTACCGAGCAGTTCTTC; CDR3: CASSPLTSGGPTEQFF
V: TRBV6-4; J: TRBJ2-7; size: -; D: -; DNA: TGTGCCAGCATGAGGGACTCCCGGCTCTACGAGCAGTACTTC; CDR3: CASMRDSRLYEQYF
V: TRBV4-1; J: TRBJ2-2; size: -; D: TRBD2; DNA: TGCGCCAGCAGCCAAGGACCTAGCGGACGGAACACCGGGGAGCTGTTTTTT; CDR3: CASSQGPSGRNTGELFF
V: TRBV29-1; J: TRBJ2-3; size: -; D: TRBD2; DNA: TGCAGCGTTGAAGACCGGCGGGAGGGCCGTGATACGCAGTATTTT; CDR3: CSVEDRREGRDTQYF
V: TRBV6-5; J: TRBJ2-7; size: -; D: TRBD2; DNA: TGTGCCAGCAGTATTAGCGGGGGACCCTACGAGCAGTACTTC; CDR3: CASSISGGPYEQYF
V: TRBV5-1; J: TRBJ2-7; size: -; D: -; DNA: TGCGCCAGCAGCTTGTATAGCGGCCTATTCTACGAGCAGTACTTC; CDR3: CASSLYSGLFYEQYF
V: TRBV7-9; J: TRBJ1-1; size: once; D: -; DNA: TGTGCCAGCAGCTTAGACAGCCCTGAAGCTTTCTTT; CDR3: CASSLDSPEAFF
V: TRBV6-6; J: TRBJ1-5; size: -; D: -; DNA: TGTGCCAGCAGTTACACGTCCATTAGCAATCAGCCCCAGCATTTT; CDR3: CASSYTSISNQPQHF
V: TRBV10-3; J: TRBJ2-1; size: -; D: TRBD2; DNA: TGTGCCATCGGACTAGCGGGAGAGGATGAGCAGTTCTTC; CDR3: CAIGLAGEDEQFF
V: TRBV2; J: TRBJ2-5; size: -; D: TRBD2; DNA: TGTGCCAGTACCGAGCGGGGGGGCGGTGAGACCCAGTACTTC; CDR3: CASTERGGGETQYF
V: TRBV4-1; J: TRBJ2-5; size: -; D: TRBD2; DNA: TGCGCCAGCAGCCAAGCGGGACTAGTCCTCTACTTC; CDR3: CASSQAGLVLYF
V: TRBV13; J: TRBJ2-3; size: -; D: -; DNA: TGTGCCAGCAGCTTGGGCGGGCACCAATCCACAGATACGCAGTATTTT; CDR3: CASSLGGHQSTDTQYF
V: TRBV2; J: TRBJ2-3; size: -; D: TRBD2; DNA: TGTGCCAGCAGTGAAATACTACCGGGACCAGCTAGCGGTCCTAGCACAGATACGCAGTATTTT; CDR3: CASSEILPGPASGPSTDTQYF
V: TRBV6-1; J: TRBJ2-6; size: -; D: -; DNA: TGTGCCAGCATGGACACAAGCTCTGGGGCCAACGTCCTGACTTTC; CDR3: CASMDTSSGANVLTF
V: TRBV9; J: TRBJ2-7; size: once; D: TRBD1; DNA: TGTGCCAGCAGCGTGGGACAGGGGCGAACCTACGAGCAGTACTTC; CDR3: CASSVGQGRTYEQYF
V: TRBV7-8; J: TRBJ2-5; size: -; D: -; DNA: TGTGCCAGCAGCTTTCTAGCGTCGGGCTATGAGACCCAGTACTTC; CDR3: CASSFLASGYETQYF
V: TRBV6-5; J: TRBJ2-2; size: -; D: -; DNA: TGTGCCAGCATCGAGCGACCGAACACCGGGGAGCTGTTTTTT; CDR3: CASIERPNTGELFF
V: TRBV11-3; J: TRBJ2-1; size: once; D: -; DNA: TGTGCCAGCAGCTCTGGGTGGGGGGATGAGCAGTTCTTC; CDR3: CASSSGWGDEQFF